This T cell receptor (beta chain) was recorded in a study of T cell repertoires in cytomegalovirus infection. Across the whole study: Used in the study were CMV epitopes, some recently identified and HLA-C-restricted, others well-studied and HLA-B-restricted.

The study's findings and limits: Carriers of CMV plus the relevant HLA were identified by cumulative public TCR beta family frequency. In two of eight donors, the top clonotype was HLA-C-restricted CMV-specific.

The germline CDR1 and CDR2 sequences are LNHDA and SQIVND (reference sequence). V lost 4 bases and J lost 1, with 7 bases in between. This CDR3 has 13 residues. TCRdb used MiXCR to reprocess the reads, holding one entry per CDR3 protein. This table holds 750,000 to 950,000 distinct CDR3 sequences, around 29% found once. This clonotype turned up a few times. Antigen specificity is unknown. The sequence was obtained from a human donor in good health (CMV status not recorded). Some clones in this sample may be carry-over from other donors' samples. Sequenced material: cultured CD8+ T cells from PBMCs, taken from culture after CMV antigen stimulation. J is TRBJ1-1 and V is TRBV19, with D unclear. In DNA form, the CDR3 reads TGTGCCAGTAGTACATACACGAACACTGAAGCTTTCTTT. It translates to CASSTYTNTEAFF.